This T cell receptor beta chain was profiled in a study of regulatory T cells in long-lasting Graves disease. Arm-PCR of CDR3 regions and iRepertoire HTBI primers were used to build TCR beta libraries. TCRdb re-derived calls from the multiplex PCR reads in MiXCR, one entry per CDR3 protein. The sample includes about 540,000 distinct CDR3 sequences, approximately 15% of them seen just once. The sample's time point: newly diagnosed GD, antithyroid drugs for less than 3 months. The TCR library was made from RNA extracted from PBMCs. V lost 0 bases to trimming and J lost 3 bases, with 6 bases between them. CDR1 and CDR2 from the germline V gene are LNHNV and YYDKDF (reference sequence). CDR3 length equals 13 residues. The same sample was also used in a study of T cells in Graves' hyperthyroidism and ophthalmopathy. From that study: The definition of stable Graves' hyperthyroidism was no ophthalmopathy progression within 18 months.

J is TRBJ2-7 and V is TRBV15, with D hard to call. This receptor was identified in a man aged 30 to 39 with Graves disease. This specimen consisted of peripheral blood mononuclear cells (PBMCs), obtained at new diagnosis, from a patient treated with antithyroid drugs. CDR3 sequence reads: CATSRDQDYEQYF. The CDR3 region has the DNA TGTGCCACCAGCAGAGATCAGGACTACGAGCAGTACTTC. The full variable domain, with the rest looked up from reference TRBV15 and TRBJ2-7, is DAMVIQNPRYQVTQFGKPVTLSCSQTLNHNVMYWYQQKSSQAPKLLFHYYDKDFNNEADTPDNFQSRRPNTSFCFLDIRSPGLGDTAMYLCATSRDQDYEQYFGPGTRLTVT.